The rows below give T cell receptor beta chains drawn from one sample of a study of T-cell reconstitution after alpha-beta-depleted transplantation in children. TCRdb re-derived calls from the PCR reads in MiXCR, one entry per CDR3 protein. The sample holds roughly 610,000 distinct CDR3 sequences, roughly 10% seen once. Sequencing was performed on PBMCs from the stem cell graft donor, taken from the stem cell graft. These receptors all stem from a human donor who donated a stem cell graft to a child with acute myeloid leukemia. Each CDR3 is given with its conserved first and last residue. The D gene is left open where the match is weak. Clone size is stated in some rows and not others, as once, few, many or a class when expanded.

j_call v_call cdr3_length clone_size d_call cdr3_aa cdr3_nt
TRBJ1-2 TRBV20-1 12 few NA CSAHTGIYGYTF TGCAGTGCTCATACAGGGATCTATGGCTACACCTTC
TRBJ1-2 TRBV28 14 many TRBD1 CASSFGTVPGGYTF TGTGCCAGCAGTTTTGGGACAGTCCCTGGTGGCTACACCTTC
TRBJ2-3 TRBV30 15 NA TRBD2 CAWRTGLEYRDTQYF TGTGCCTGGAGGACGGGACTAGAGTACCGAGATACGCAGTATTTT
TRBJ2-7 TRBV25-1 12 many NA CASSGSSSEQYF TGTGCCAGCAGTGGTTCCTCTTCTGAGCAGTACTTC
TRBJ2-1 TRBV4-3 12 NA NA CASSQADGEQFF TGCGCCAGCAGCCAAGCTGATGGTGAGCAGTTCTTC
TRBJ2-7 TRBV10-3 13 many TRBD2 CAIRLAGSYEQYF TGTGCCATCCGGCTAGCGGGCTCCTACGAGCAGTACTTC
TRBJ2-1 TRBV6-2/TRBV6-3 15 few TRBD2 CASSAGGLSYNEQFF TGTGCCAGCTCGGCGGGAGGTCTTTCCTACAATGAGCAGTTCTTC
TRBJ1-1 TRBV6-2/TRBV6-3 17 many NA CASSRESGGPKNTEAFF TGTGCCAGCAGTCGAGAGAGCGGGGGGCCAAAGAACACTGAAGCTTTCTTT
TRBJ2-7 TRBV29-1 17 NA TRBD1 CSVVPRGQGFPVYEQYF TGCAGCGTCGTCCCCCGAGGACAGGGGTTTCCGGTCTACGAGCAGTACTTC
TRBJ1-1 TRBV14 14 NA TRBD1 CASSQGGQVPEAFF TGTGCCAGCAGCCAAGGGGGACAGGTACCCGAAGCTTTCTTT